This T cell receptor beta chain derives from a study of blood T cell repertoires in COVID-19. Study summary: Collection of acute and convalescent COVID-19 samples took place in the United States, Italy and Spain.

The authors' processing: Amplification of reference gene primers provided the estimated nucleated cell counts. TCRdb keeps only in-frame clones here, not all; method: immunoSEQ multiplex PCR. The DNA gave D and trimming, while V, J and clone size come from that table. The sample includes some 200,000 clones, just over 85% of them seen just once. With V trimmed by 5 bases and J by 5 bases, 13 bases remained unmatched. Germline V CDR1 and CDR2: SGHNT, YYREEE (reference sequence). The length of the CDR3 is 16 residues. The J gene is TRBJ2-7, the V gene TRBV5-4, with TRBD1 matching 10 bases. The receptor was isolated from a man aged 18 to 30 with active or convalescent COVID-19. The material sequenced was peripheral blood. In DNA form, the CDR3 reads TGTGCCAGCAGTCCGTCAAAAGCGGGACAGGGGAACGAGCAGTACTTC. This sequence encodes CASSPSKAGQGNEQYF.